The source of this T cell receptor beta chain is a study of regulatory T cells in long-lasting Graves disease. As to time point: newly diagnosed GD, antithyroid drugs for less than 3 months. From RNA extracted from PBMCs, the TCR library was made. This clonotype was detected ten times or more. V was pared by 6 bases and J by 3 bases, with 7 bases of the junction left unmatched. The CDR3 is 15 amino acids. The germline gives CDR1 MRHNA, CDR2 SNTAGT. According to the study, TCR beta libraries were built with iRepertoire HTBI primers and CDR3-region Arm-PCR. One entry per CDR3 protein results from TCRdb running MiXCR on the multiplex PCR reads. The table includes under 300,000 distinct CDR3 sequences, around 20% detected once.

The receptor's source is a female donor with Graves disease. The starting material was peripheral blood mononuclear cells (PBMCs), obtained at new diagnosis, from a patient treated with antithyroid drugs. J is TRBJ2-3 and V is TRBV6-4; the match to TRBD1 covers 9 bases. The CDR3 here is CASRPGDRETDTQYF. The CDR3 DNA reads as TGTGCCAGCAGGCCTGGGGACAGGGAAACAGATACGCAGTATTTT.